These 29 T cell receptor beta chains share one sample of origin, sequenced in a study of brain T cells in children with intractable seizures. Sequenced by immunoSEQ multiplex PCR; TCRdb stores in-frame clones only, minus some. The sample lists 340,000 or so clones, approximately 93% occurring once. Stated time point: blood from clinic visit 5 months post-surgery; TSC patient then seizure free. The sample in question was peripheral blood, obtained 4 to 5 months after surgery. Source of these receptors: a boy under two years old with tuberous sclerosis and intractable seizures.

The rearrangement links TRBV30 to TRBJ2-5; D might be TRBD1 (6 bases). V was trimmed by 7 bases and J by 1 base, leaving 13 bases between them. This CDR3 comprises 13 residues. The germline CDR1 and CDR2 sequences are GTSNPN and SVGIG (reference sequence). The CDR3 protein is CASTQGPQETQYF. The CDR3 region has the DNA TGTGCCTCGACACAGGGACCCCAAGAGACCCAGTACTTC. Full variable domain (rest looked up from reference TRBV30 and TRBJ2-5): SQTIHQWPATLVQPVGSPLSLECTVEGTSNPNLYWYRQAAGRGLQLLFYSVGIGQISSEVPQNLSASRPQDRQFILSSKKLLLSDSGFYLCASTQGPQETQYFGPGTRLLVL.

The chain's CDR3 is CAWSILAGIEQFF. CDR3 coding DNA: TGTGCCTGGAGTATATTAGCGGGGATTGAGCAGTTCTTC. The genes are TRBV30 and TRBJ2-1, with 8 bases aligning to TRBD2. The germline CDR1 and CDR2 sequences are GTSNPN and SVGIG (reference sequence). Trimming took 2 bases from V and 9 from J; bases not matched to a gene: 6. This CDR3 region has 13 residues.

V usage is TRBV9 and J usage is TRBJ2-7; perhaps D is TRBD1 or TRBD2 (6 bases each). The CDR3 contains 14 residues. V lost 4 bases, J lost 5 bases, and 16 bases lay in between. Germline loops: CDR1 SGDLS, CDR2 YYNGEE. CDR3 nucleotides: TGTGCCAGCAGCCTTAGAGGGGGAGGTGACGAGCAGTACTTC. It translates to CASSLRGGGDEQYF. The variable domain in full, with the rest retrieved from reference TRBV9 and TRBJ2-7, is DSGVTQTPKHLITATGQRVTLRCSPRSGDLSVYWYQQSLDQGLQFLIQYYNGEERAKGNILERFSAQQFPDLHSELNLSSLELGDSALYFCASSLRGGGDEQYFGPGTRLTVT.

CDR3 amino acids: CASSLSRSTEAFF. Here the CDR3 DNA reads TGTGCCAGCAGTTTAAGCAGGAGTACTGAAGCTTTCTTT. This chain joins TRBV28 and TRBJ1-1; D gene ambiguous. The CDR3 contains 13 residues. CDR1 is MDHEN and CDR2 is SYDVKM in the germline V gene. V shed 2 bases and J shed 5 bases, with 9 bases lying between them.

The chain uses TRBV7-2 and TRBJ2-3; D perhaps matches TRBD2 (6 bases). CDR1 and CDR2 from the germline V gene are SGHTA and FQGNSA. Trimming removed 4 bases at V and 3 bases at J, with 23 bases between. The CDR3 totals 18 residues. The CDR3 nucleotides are TGTGCCAGCAGCTCCATGATTGGTCGCGGGGCGGTAACAGATACGCAGTATTTT. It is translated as CASSSMIGRGAVTDTQYF.

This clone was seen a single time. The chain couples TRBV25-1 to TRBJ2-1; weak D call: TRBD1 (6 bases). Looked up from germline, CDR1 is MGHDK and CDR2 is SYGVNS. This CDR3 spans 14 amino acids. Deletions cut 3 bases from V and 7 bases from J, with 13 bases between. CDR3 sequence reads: CASSDPSQGNEQFF. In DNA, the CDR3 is TGTGCCAGCAGTGACCCCTCACAGGGTAATGAGCAGTTCTTC.

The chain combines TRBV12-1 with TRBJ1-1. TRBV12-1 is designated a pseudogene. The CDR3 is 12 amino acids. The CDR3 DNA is TGTGCCAGCAGCTTTATAGACACTGAAGCTTTCTTT. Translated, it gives CASSFIDTEAFF.

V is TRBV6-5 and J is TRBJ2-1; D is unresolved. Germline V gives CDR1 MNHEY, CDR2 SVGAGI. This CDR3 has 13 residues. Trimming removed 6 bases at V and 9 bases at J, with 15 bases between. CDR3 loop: CASSPTWESEQFF. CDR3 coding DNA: TGTGCCAGCAGCCCAACCTGGGAATCTGAGCAGTTCTTC.

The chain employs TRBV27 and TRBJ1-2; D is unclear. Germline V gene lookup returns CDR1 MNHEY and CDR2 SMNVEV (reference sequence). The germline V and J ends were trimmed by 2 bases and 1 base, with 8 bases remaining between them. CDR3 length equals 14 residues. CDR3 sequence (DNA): TGTGCCAGCAGTTTAATCACCGGTAACTATGGCTACACCTTC. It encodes CASSLITGNYGYTF.

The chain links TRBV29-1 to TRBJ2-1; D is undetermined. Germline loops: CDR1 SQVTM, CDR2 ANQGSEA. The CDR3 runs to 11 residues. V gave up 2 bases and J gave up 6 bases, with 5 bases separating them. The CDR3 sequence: CSVEYSNEQFF. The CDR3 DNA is TGCAGCGTTGAATATAGCAATGAGCAGTTCTTC.

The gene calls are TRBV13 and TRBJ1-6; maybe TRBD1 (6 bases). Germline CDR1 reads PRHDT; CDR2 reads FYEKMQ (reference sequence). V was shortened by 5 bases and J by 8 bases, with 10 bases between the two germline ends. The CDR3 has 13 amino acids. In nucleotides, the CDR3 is TGTGCCAGCAGCCTCGGACAGCATTCACCCCTCCACTTT. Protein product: CASSLGQHSPLHF.

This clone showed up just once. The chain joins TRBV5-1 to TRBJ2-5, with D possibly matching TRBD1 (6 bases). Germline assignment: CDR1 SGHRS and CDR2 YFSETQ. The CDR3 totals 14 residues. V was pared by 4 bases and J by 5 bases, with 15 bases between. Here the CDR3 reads CASSITGWKETQYF. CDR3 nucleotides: TGCGCCAGCAGCATAACAGGGTGGAAGGAGACCCAGTACTTC.

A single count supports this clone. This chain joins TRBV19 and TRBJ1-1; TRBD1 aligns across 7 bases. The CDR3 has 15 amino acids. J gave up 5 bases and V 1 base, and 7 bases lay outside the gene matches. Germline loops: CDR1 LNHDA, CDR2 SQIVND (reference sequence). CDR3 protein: CASSIGTTGLTEAFF. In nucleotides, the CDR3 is TGTGCCAGTAGTATAGGGACGACAGGGTTGACTGAAGCTTTCTTT.

The CDR3 nucleotides read TGTGCCAGTAGTATTTCGGGTCCACTAACCGAAAAACTGTTTTTT. The encoded protein is CASSISGPLTEKLFF. This chain joins TRBV19 and TRBJ1-4; D uncertain. Germline-derived CDR1 and CDR2 are LNHDA and SQIVND (reference sequence). V lost 3 bases, J lost 8 bases, and 16 bases lay in between. This CDR3 has 15 amino acids.

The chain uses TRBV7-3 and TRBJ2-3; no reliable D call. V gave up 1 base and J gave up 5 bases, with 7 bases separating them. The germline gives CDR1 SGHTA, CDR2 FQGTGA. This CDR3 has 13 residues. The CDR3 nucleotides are TGTGCCAGCAGCTTAAACTCCTTAGATACGCAGTATTTT. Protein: CASSLNSLDTQYF.

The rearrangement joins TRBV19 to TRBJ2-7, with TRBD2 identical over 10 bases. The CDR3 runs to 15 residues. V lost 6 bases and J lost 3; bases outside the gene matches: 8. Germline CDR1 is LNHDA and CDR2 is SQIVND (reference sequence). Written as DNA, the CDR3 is TGTGCCAGTAGCATGGACGGGACTAGCGACTACGAGCAGTACTTC. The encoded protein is CASSMDGTSDYEQYF.

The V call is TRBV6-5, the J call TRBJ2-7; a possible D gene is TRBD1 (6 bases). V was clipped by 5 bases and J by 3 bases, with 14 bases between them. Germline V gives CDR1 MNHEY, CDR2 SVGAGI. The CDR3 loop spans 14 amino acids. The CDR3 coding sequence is TGTGCCAGCAGTCAATCCGGGACACTCTACGAGCAGTACTTC. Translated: CASSQSGTLYEQYF.

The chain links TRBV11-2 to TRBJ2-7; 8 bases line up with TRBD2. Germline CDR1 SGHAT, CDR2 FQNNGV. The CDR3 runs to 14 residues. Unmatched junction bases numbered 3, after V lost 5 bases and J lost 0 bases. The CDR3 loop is CASSPSGSSYEQYF. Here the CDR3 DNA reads TGTGCCAGCAGCCCGAGCGGGAGCTCCTACGAGCAGTACTTC.

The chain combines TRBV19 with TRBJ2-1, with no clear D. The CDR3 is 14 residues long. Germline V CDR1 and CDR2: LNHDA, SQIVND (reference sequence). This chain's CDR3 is CGTAPAHSYNEQFF. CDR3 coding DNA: TGTGGGACCGCTCCAGCGCACTCCTACAATGAGCAGTTCTTC.

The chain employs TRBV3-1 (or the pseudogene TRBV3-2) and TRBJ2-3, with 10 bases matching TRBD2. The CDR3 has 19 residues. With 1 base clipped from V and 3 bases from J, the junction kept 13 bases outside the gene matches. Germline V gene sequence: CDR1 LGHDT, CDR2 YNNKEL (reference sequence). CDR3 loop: CASSQALAGAGGVTDTQYF. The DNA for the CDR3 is TGTGCCAGCAGCCAAGCCCTAGCGGGAGCCGGGGGTGTAACAGATACGCAGTATTTT.

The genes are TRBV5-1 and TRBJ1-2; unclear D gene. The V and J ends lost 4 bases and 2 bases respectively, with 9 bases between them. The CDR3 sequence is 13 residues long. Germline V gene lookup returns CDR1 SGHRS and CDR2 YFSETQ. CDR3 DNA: TGCGCCAGCAGCAACGACGGGAACTATGGCTACACCTTC. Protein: CASSNDGNYGYTF.

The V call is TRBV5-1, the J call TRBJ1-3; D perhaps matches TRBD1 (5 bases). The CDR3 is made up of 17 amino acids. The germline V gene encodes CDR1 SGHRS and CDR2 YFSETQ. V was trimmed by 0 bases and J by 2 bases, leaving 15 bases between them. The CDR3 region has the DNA TGCGCCAGCAGCTTGGGCCCAGGGCTCAGAGCTGGAAACACCATATATTTT. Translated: CASSLGPGLRAGNTIYF.

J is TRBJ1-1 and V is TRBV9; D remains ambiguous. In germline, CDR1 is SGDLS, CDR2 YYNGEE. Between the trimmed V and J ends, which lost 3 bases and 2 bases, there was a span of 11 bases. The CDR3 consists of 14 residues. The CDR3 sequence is CASSDQTTNTEAFF. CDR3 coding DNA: TGTGCCAGCAGCGATCAGACAACTAACACTGAAGCTTTCTTT.

Here the CDR3 reads CASRPDRQVTYEQYF. The CDR3 coding sequence is TGTGCCAGCCGCCCGGACCGACAAGTAACCTACGAGCAGTACTTC. V usage is TRBV2 and J usage is TRBJ2-7, with no clear D. The germline V gene encodes CDR1 SNHLY and CDR2 FYNNEI. The CDR3 runs to 15 residues. The V end lost 8 bases, the J end lost 2 bases, and 19 bases lay between the germline ends.

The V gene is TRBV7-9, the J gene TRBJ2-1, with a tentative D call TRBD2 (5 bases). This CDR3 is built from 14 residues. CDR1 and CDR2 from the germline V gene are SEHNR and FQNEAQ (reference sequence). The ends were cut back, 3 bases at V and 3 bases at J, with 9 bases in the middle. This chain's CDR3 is CASSFGEIYNEQFF. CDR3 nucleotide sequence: TGTGCCAGCAGCTTCGGGGAGATCTACAATGAGCAGTTCTTC.

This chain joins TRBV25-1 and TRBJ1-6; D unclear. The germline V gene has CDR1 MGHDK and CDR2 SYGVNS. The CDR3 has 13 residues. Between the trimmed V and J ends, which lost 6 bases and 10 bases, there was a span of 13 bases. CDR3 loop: CASSLAVKSPLHF. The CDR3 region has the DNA TGTGCCAGCAGCCTGGCGGTGAAATCACCCCTCCACTTT.

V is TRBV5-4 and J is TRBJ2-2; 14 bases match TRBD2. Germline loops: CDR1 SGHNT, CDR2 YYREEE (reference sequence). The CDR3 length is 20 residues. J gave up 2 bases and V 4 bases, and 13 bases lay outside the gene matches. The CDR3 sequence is CASSRTSGGTLRFNTGELFF. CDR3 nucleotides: TGTGCCAGCAGCCGGACTAGCGGGGGGACCTTACGATTCAACACCGGGGAGCTGTTTTTT.

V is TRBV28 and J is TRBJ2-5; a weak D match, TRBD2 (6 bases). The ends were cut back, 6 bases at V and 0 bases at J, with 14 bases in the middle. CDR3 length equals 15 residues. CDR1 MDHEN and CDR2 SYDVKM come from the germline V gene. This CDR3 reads CASSRGTPYQETQYF. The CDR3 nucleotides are TGTGCCAGCAGCCGCGGGACTCCGTACCAAGAGACCCAGTACTTC.

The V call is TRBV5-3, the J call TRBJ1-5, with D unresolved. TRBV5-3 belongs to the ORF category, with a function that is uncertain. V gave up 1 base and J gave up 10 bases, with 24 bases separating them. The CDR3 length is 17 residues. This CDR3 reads CARSLKNVGRKGKPQHF. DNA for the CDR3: TGTGCCAGAAGCTTGAAAAATGTGGGGAGGAAAGGGAAACCCCAGCATTTT.